This T cell receptor (beta chain) was identified in a study of cytomegalovirus exposure and HLA in healthy donors. CDR1 and CDR2 (germline): LNHDA, SQIVND (reference sequence). Trimming took 5 bases from V and 2 from J; bases not matched to a gene: 5. The CDR3 is made up of 15 amino acids. Findings and limits, study-wide: An observed cluster of highly shared sequence variants was recorded as a likely sequencing artifact. Trimming of TCR beta V- and J-genes showed a link, identified in a later analysis, to a missense DCLRE1C variant. There were 150 to 200 TCR beta chains listed as cytomegalovirus-associated.

Use of 60 Vbeta and 13 Jbeta primers characterized the PCR. Clones were read by immunoSEQ multiplex PCR, and TCRdb kept only the in-frame ones, dropping some. The sample has more than 95,000 clones; around 76% are singletons. Remarks on this clone: Its antigen remains unknown.

This TCR came from a woman under 30 in good health and CMV-seropositive. The chain links TRBV19 to TRBJ2-5, with 10 bases fitting TRBD1. The specimen was PBMCs. CDR3 DNA: TGTGCCAGTAGTTCCCGACAGGGGGCTCAAGAGACCCAGTACTTC. Amino acids: CASSSRQGAQETQYF.